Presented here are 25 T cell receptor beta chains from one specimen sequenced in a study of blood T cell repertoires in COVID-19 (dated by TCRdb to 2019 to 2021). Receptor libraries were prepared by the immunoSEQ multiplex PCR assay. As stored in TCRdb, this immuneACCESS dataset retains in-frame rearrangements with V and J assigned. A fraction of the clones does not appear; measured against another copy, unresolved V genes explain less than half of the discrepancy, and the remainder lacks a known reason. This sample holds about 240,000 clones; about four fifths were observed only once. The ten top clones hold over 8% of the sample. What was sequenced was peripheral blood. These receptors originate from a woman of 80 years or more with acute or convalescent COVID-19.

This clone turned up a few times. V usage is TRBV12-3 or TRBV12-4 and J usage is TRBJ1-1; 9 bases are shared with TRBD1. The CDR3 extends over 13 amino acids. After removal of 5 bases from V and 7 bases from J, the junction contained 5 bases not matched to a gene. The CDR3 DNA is TGTGCCAGCAGTCACAGGGGGCTCGGTGAAGCTTTCTTT. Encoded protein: CASSHRGLGEAFF.

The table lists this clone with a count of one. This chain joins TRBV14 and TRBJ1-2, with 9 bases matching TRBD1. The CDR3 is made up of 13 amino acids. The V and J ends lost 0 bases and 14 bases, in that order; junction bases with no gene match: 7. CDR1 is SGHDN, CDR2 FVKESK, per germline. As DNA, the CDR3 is TGTGCCAGCAGCCAAGATCTGGAAGGACAGGGGACCTTC. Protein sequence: CASSQDLEGQGTF.

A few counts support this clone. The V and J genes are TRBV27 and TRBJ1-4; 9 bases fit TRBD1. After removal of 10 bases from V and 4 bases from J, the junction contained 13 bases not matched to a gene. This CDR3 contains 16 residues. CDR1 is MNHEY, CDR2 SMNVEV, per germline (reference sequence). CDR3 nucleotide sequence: TGTGCCACCTCCCCCGGACAGGGGACCTATAATGAAAAACTGTTTTTT. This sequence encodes CATSPGQGTYNEKLFF.

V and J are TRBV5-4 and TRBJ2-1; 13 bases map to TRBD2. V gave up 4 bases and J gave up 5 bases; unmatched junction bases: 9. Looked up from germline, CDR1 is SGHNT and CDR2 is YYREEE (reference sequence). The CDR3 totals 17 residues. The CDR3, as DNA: TGTGCCAGCAGCCCCGAACCGGGACTAGCGGGGCACAATGAGCAGTTCTTC. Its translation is CASSPEPGLAGHNEQFF.

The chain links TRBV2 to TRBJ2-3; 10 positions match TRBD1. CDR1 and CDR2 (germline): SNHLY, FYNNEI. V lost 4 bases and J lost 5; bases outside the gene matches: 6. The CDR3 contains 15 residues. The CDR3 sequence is CASSGTGGRVDTQYF. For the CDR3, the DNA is TGTGCCAGCAGTGGGACAGGGGGGCGGGTAGATACGCAGTATTTT.

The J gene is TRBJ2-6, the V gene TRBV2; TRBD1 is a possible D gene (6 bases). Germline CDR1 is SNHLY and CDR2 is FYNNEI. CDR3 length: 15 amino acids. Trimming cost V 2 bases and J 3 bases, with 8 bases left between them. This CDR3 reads CASSELGGGANVLTF. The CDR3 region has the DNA TGTGCCAGCAGTGAATTAGGGGGTGGGGCCAACGTCCTGACTTTC.

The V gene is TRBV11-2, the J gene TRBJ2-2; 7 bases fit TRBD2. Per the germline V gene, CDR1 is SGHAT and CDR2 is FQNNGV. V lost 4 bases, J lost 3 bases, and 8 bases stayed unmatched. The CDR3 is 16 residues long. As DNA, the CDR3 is TGTGCCAGCAGCTGGGGACGGGGGGTACACACCGGGGAGCTGTTTTTT. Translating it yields CASSWGRGVHTGELFF. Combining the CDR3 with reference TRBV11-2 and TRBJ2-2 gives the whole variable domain EAGVAQSPRYKIIEKRQSVAFWCNPISGHATLYWYQQILGQGPKLLIQFQNNGVVDDSQLPKDRFSAERLKGVDSTLKIQPAKLEDSAVYLCASSWGRGVHTGELFFGEGSRLTVL.

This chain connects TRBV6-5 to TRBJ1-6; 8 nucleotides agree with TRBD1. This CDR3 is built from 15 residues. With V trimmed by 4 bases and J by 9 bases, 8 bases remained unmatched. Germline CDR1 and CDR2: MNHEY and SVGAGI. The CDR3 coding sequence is TGTGCCAGCAGTTCTCGGACAGGGTCGGGTTCACCCCTCCACTTT. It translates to CASSSRTGSGSPLHF.

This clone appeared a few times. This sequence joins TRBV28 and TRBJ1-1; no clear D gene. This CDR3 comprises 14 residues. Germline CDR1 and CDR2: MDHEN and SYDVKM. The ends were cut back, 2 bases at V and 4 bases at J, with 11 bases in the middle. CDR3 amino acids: CASSLVPRATEAFF. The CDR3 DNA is TGTGCCAGCAGTTTAGTACCGCGGGCCACTGAAGCTTTCTTT. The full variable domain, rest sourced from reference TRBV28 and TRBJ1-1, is DVKVTQSSRYLVKRTGEKVFLECVQDMDHENMFWYRQDPGLGLRLIYFSYDVKMKEKGDIPEGYSVSREKKERFSLILESASTNQTSMYLCASSLVPRATEAFFGQGTRLTVV.

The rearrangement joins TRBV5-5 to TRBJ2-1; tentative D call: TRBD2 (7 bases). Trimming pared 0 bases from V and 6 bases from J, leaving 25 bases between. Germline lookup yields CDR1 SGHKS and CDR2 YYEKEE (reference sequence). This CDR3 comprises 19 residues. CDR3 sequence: CASSLGPPGGPLRTNEQFF. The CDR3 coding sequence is TGTGCCAGCAGCTTGGGGCCCCCCGGGGGGCCCCTAAGAACCAATGAGCAGTTCTTC.

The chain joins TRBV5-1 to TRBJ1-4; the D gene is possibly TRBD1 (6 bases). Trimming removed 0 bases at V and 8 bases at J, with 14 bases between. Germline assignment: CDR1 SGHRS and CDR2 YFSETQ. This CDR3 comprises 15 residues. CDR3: CASSLGGQGYEKLFF. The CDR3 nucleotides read TGCGCCAGCAGCTTGGGGGGACAAGGTTACGAAAAACTGTTTTTT.

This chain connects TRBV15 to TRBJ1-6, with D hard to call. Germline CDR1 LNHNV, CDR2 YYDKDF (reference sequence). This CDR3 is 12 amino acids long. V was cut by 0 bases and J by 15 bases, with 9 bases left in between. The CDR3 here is CATSRDRLVLHF. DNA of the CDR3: TGTGCCACCAGCAGAGATCGGCTAGTCCTCCACTTT.

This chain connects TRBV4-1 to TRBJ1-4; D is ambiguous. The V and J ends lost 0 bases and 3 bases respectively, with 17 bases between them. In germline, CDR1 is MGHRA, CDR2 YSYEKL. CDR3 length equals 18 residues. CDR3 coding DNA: TGCGCCAGCAGCCAAGATCGGACGGGGTCCAAGTCTAATGAAAAACTGTTTTTT. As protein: CASSQDRTGSKSNEKLFF.

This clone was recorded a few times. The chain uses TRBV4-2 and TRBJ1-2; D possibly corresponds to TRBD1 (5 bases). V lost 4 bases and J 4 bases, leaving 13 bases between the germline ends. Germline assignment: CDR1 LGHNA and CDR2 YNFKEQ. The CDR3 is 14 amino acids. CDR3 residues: CASSPPTVRYGYTF. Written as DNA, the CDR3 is TGTGCCAGCAGCCCGCCGACAGTGCGCTATGGCTACACCTTC.

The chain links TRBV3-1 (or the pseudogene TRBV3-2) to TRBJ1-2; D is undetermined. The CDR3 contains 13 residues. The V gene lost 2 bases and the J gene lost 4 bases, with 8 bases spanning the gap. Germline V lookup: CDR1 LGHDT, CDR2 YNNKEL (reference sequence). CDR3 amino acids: CASSQSLAYGYTF. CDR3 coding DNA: TGTGCCAGCAGCCAATCTTTGGCCTATGGCTACACCTTC.

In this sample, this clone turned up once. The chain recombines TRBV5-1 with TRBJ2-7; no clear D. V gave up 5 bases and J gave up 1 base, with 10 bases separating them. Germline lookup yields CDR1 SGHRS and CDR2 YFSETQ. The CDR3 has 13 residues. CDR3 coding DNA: TGCGCCAGCAGGGCCGACATTTCCTACGAGCAGTACTTC. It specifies CASRADISYEQYF.

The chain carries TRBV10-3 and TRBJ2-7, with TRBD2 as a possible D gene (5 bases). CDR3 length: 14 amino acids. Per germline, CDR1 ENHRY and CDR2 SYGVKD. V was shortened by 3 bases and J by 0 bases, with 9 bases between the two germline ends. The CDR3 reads CAISDQTSSYEQYF. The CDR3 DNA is TGTGCCATCAGTGACCAAACTAGCTCCTACGAGCAGTACTTC.

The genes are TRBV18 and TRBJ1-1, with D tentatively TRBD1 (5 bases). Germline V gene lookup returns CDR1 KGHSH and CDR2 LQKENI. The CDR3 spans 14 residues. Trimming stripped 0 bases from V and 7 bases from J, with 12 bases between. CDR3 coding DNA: TGTGCCAGCTCACCACCGCAGGGAGGGAGTGAAGCTTTCTTT. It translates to CASSPPQGGSEAFF.

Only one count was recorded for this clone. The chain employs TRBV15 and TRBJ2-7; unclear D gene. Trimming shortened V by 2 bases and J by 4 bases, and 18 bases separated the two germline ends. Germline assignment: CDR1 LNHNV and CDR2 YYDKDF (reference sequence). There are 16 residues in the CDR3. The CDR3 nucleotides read TGTGCCACCAGCAGACCCCCAGGAACCTACTCTTACGAGCAGTACTTC. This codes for CATSRPPGTYSYEQYF.

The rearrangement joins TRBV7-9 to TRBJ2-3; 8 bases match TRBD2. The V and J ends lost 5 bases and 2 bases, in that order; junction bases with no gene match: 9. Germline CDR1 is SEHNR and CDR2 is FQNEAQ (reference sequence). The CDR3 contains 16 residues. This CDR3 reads CASSPRGGTPTDTQYF. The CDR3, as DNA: TGTGCCAGCAGCCCCCGGGGGGGGACCCCCACAGATACGCAGTATTTT.

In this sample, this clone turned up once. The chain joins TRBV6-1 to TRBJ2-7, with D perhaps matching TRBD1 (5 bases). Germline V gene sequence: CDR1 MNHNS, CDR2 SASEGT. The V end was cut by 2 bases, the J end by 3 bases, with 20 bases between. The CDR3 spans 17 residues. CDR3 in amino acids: CASSETGGVQVGYEQYF. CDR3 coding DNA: TGTGCCAGCAGTGAAACTGGTGGCGTACAGGTGGGCTACGAGCAGTACTTC.

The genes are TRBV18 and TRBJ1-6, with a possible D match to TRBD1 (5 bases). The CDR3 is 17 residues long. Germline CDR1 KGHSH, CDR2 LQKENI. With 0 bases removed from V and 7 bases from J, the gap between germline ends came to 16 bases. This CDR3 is CASSPPVGGVGNSPLHF. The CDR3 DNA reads TGTGCCAGCTCACCACCGGTCGGAGGGGTGGGCAATTCACCCCTCCACTTT.

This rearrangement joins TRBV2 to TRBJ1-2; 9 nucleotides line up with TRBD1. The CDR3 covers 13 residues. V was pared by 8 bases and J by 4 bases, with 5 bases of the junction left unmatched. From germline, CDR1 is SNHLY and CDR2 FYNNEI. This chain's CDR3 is CASLGDRAYGYTF. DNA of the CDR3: TGTGCCAGCTTAGGGGACAGGGCCTATGGCTACACCTTC.

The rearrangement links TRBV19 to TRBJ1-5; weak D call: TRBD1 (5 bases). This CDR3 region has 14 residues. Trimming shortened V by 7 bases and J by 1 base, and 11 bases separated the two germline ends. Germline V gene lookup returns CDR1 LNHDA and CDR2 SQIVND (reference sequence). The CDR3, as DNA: TGTGCCAGTACCGACAGCGGGAGCAATCAGCCCCAGCATTTT. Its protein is CASTDSGSNQPQHF. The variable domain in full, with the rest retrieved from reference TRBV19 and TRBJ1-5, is DGGITQSPKYLFRKEGQNVTLSCEQNLNHDAMYWYRQDPGQGLRLIYYSQIVNDFQKGDIAEGYSVSREKKESFPLTVTSAQKNPTAFYLCASTDSGSNQPQHFGDGTRLSIL.

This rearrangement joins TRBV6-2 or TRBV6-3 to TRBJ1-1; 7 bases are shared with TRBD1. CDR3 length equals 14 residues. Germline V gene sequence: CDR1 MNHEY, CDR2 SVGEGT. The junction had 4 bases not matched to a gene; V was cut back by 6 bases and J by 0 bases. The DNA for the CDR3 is TGTGCCAGCAGCCGGACAGGAATGAACACTGAAGCTTTCTTT. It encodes CASSRTGMNTEAFF.